The rows below give T cell receptor beta chains drawn from one sample of a study of human T cells and chemical hapten exposure. TCRdb analysed the 5' RACE reads with MiXCR anew, one entry per CDR3 protein. The sample includes around 80,000 distinct CDR3 sequences, about 16% of them seen just once. Receptor source: a female donor in good health. Both conserved end residues are part of each CDR3. Fields, in order: V gene, J gene, clone size, CDR3 protein. Size tells how often a clone was seen (once, few, many) or the class of an expanded clone, and some rows leave it out.

V: TRBV5-4; J: TRBJ2-3; size: -; CDR3: CASSLQGLRSDTQYF
V: TRBV7-9; J: TRBJ1-1; size: -; CDR3: CASSPPSSWKAFF
V: TRBV4-2; J: TRBJ1-5; size: few; CDR3: CASSQSDGNQPQHF
V: TRBV20-1; J: TRBJ2-2; size: -; CDR3: CSARRGQDRSGELFF
V: TRBV20-1; J: TRBJ1-2; size: -; CDR3: CSARVPSGSGPANYGYTF
V: TRBV29-1; J: TRBJ2-5; size: few; CDR3: CSVVVGRGETQYF
V: TRBV20-1; J: TRBJ2-7; size: -; CDR3: CSARDPRTGYEQYF
V: TRBV20-1; J: TRBJ2-7; size: -; CDR3: CSANRLAGVYEQYF
V: TRBV7-2; J: TRBJ1-2; size: few; CDR3: CASSLHFTGGIYGYTF
V: TRBV28; J: TRBJ2-7; size: -; CDR3: CATIGQTYEQYF